This is a list of T cell receptor beta chains from one sample in a study of CD8 T cells in ankylosing spondylitis. TCRdb analysed the 5' RACE reads with MiXCR anew, one entry per CDR3 protein. Here the sample spans some 840,000 distinct CDR3 sequences, approximately 12% being singletons. The sample comprised blood, either unsorted or a sorted T cell fraction (not recorded which). The receptors originated from a male donor with ankylosing spondylitis. Each CDR3 is given with its conserved first and last residue. Fields, in order: D gene, V gene, clone size, J gene, CDR3 protein, CDR3 DNA. The D gene is left open where the match is weak. Some rows have no size entry. The others give once, few or many, or a class for an expanded clone.

>TRBD2|TRBV5-1|many|TRBJ2-3
CASSTTSGGTDTQYF
TGCGCCAGCAGCACCACTAGCGGAGGCACAGATACGCAGTATTTT
>NA|TRBV4-2|few|TRBJ2-7
CASSQEGPSYEQYF
TGTGCCAGCAGCCAAGAGGGACCCTCCTACGAGCAGTACTTC
>NA|TRBV15|NA|TRBJ2-1
CATSRGVAEQFF
TGTGCCACCAGCAGAGGTGTGGCTGAGCAGTTCTTC
>TRBD1|TRBV10-3|many|TRBJ2-5
CAIQSGTGDETQYF
TGTGCCATCCAATCCGGGACAGGGGATGAGACCCAGTACTTC
>TRBD2|TRBV20-1|many|TRBJ2-1
CSARGILAGNEQFF
TGCAGTGCTAGAGGGATACTAGCGGGGAATGAGCAGTTCTTC
>TRBD1|TRBV5-1|NA|TRBJ1-2
CASRVGTEYGYTF
TGCGCCAGCAGAGTCGGGACAGAATATGGCTACACCTTC
>NA|TRBV7-3|many|TRBJ2-6
CASSRNSGANVLTF
TGTGCCAGCAGCCGTAACTCTGGGGCCAACGTCCTGACTTTC
>TRBD1|TRBV20-1|few|TRBJ2-5
CSARNPRTGQETQYF
TGCAGTGCTAGAAACCCCCGGACAGGGCAAGAGACCCAGTACTTC
>NA|TRBV4-1|NA|TRBJ2-1
CASSLRDASSYNEQFF
TGCGCCAGCAGCCTTCGGGACGCCAGCTCCTACAATGAGCAGTTCTTC
>NA|TRBV6-1|NA|TRBJ2-1
CASSRYPAVSYNEQFF
TGTGCCAGCAGCCGATACCCAGCGGTCTCCTACAATGAGCAGTTCTTC
>NA|TRBV20-1|NA|TRBJ2-2
CSARNGAANTGELFF
TGCAGTGCTAGGAACGGGGCAGCGAACACCGGGGAGCTGTTTTTT
>TRBD1|TRBV15|few|TRBJ2-3
CATSGRQGADTQYF
TGTGCCACCAGCGGACGACAGGGCGCAGATACGCAGTATTTT
>NA|TRBV5-1|NA|TRBJ1-2
CASSPDRSFGYTF
TGCGCCAGCAGCCCAGACAGGAGCTTTGGCTACACCTTC
>NA|TRBV24-1|many|TRBJ1-2
CATSDYVKDYGYTF
TGTGCCACCAGTGATTACGTTAAGGACTATGGCTACACCTTC
>NA|TRBV20-1|few|TRBJ1-1
CSARDGDAEAFF
TGCAGTGCTAGAGATGGGGATGCTGAAGCTTTCTTT
>NA|TRBV6-5|few|TRBJ1-2
CASSYSGGLYGYTF
TGTGCCAGCAGTTACTCGGGGGGTCTCTATGGCTACACCTTC
>NA|TRBV19|NA|TRBJ2-1
CASSIEFLGGYSTIYEQFF
TGTGCCAGTAGTATAGAGTTTTTGGGCGGATACAGTACAATATATGAGCAGTTCTTC
>NA|TRBV6-5|few|TRBJ2-3
CASSYFSGSTDTQYF
TGTGCCAGCAGTTACTTCAGCGGGAGCACAGATACGCAGTATTTT
>NA|TRBV20-1|few|TRBJ1-3
CSARGAISGNTIYF
TGCAGTGCCCGTGGGGCCATCTCTGGAAACACCATATATTTT
>NA|TRBV20-1|few|TRBJ2-5
CSDSSVVGTQYF
TGCAGTGATTCTAGCGTGGTCGGGACCCAGTACTTC
>NA|TRBV6-1|NA|TRBJ2-5
CASSQGFVTGRKTQYF
TGTGCCAGCAGCCAAGGGTTTGTGACAGGGAGGAAGACCCAGTACTTC
>NA|TRBV29-1|few|TRBJ2-5
CSVIQLLQETQYF
TGCAGCGTGATACAGCTATTGCAAGAGACCCAGTACTTC
>NA|TRBV27|once|TRBJ1-6
CASSLWRAGSPLHF
TGTGCCAGCAGTTTGTGGAGGGCTGGTTCACCCCTCCACTTT
>NA|TRBV2|NA|TRBJ2-7
CASSETRGSVGYEQYF
TGTGCCAGCAGTGAAACTCGGGGCTCCGTTGGCTACGAGCAGTACTTC
>NA|TRBV7-2|few|TRBJ2-7
CASSLVRAEQYF
TGTGCCAGCAGCTTAGTCAGGGCCGAGCAGTACTTC
>NA|TRBV20-1|NA|TRBJ2-3
CSASLRWSDTQYF
TGCAGTGCTAGCCTACGGTGGTCAGATACGCAGTATTTT
>NA|TRBV20-1|NA|TRBJ2-3
CSAAPPQNTDTQYF
TGCAGTGCTGCCCCCCCACAAAACACAGATACGCAGTATTTT
>TRBD2|TRBV4-2|NA|TRBJ2-5
CASSQTSEETQYF
TGTGCCAGCAGCCAAACTAGCGAAGAGACCCAGTACTTC
>NA|TRBV29-1|many|TRBJ1-2
CSVVLGSHGYTF
TGCAGCGTTGTGTTGGGCAGCCATGGCTACACCTTC
>NA|TRBV11-2|few|TRBJ2-2
CASSLGPDRTGELFF
TGTGCCAGCAGCTTAGGGCCAGATAGGACCGGGGAGCTGTTTTTT
>NA|TRBV4-2|few|TRBJ2-7
CASSQEPLGEQYF
TGTGCCAGCAGCCAAGAACCGTTAGGCGAGCAGTACTTC
>TRBD1|TRBV10-3|few|TRBJ1-1
CAISGRGQSYTEAFF
TGTGCCATCAGTGGGAGGGGACAGAGTTACACTGAAGCTTTCTTT
>TRBD1|TRBV25-1|many|TRBJ2-7
CASSPSNRGTYEQYF
TGTGCCAGCAGTCCTTCCAACAGGGGGACCTACGAGCAGTACTTC
>NA|TRBV7-2|few|TRBJ1-2
CASSLSGPPANYGYTF
TGTGCCAGCAGCTTATCGGGACCCCCGGCAAACTATGGCTACACCTTC
>NA|TRBV28|NA|TRBJ1-5
CASGGGYSNQPQHF
TGTGCCAGTGGGGGAGGGTATAGCAATCAGCCCCAGCATTTT
>TRBD2|TRBV10-3|once|TRBJ2-2
CAIPGTSGRTGELFF
TGTGCCATCCCCGGGACTAGCGGGAGAACCGGGGAGCTGTTTTTT
>NA|TRBV20-1|NA|TRBJ2-7
CSARVPRSSYEQYF
TGCAGTGCTAGAGTGCCGAGGAGCTCCTACGAGCAGTACTTC
>NA|TRBV5-1|many|TRBJ2-7
CASSLAVGLTEQYF
TGCGCCAGCAGCTTGGCCGTCGGGCTAACCGAGCAGTACTTC
>TRBD2|TRBV20-1|few|TRBJ2-4
CSASSGGTLKNIQYF
TGCAGTGCTAGTAGCGGGGGTACTCTTAAAAACATTCAGTACTTC
>NA|TRBV29-1|few|TRBJ2-5
CSVRRVRTAETQYF
TGCAGCGTCCGCCGGGTTCGAACGGCCGAGACCCAGTACTTC
>NA|TRBV20-1|NA|TRBJ1-5
CSAREGGLGSNQPQHF
TGCAGTGCTAGAGAGGGGGGGTTAGGCAGCAATCAGCCCCAGCATTTT
>NA|TRBV15|few|TRBJ2-3
CATSAQPLRGGDTQYF
TGTGCCACCAGCGCCCAGCCCCTCAGGGGGGGAGATACGCAGTATTTT
>TRBD1|TRBV18|many|TRBJ1-1
CASSPDRVNTEAFF
TGCGCCAGCAGCCCGGACAGGGTGAACACTGAAGCTTTCTTT
>TRBD2|TRBV4-2|NA|TRBJ2-1
CASSRSGLASYNEQFF
TGTGCCAGCAGCCGCTCGGGACTAGCCTCCTACAATGAGCAGTTCTTC